This T cell receptor beta chain was documented in a study of T cell responses to AZD1222 COVID-19 vaccine. Comments on this clone: Its antigen is currently unknown.

This CDR3 comprises 13 residues. CDR1 ENHRY and CDR2 SYGVKD come from the germline V gene. V was pared by 2 bases and J by 10 bases, with 14 bases between. General observations from the study: A mostly white British donor set with more females was recruited, and clonal diversity was possibly underestimated. At baseline, just a handful of AZD1222 recipients tested seropositive.

TCRdb's copy holds only in-frame clones and misses some; the assay was immunoSEQ multiplex PCR. Here the sample spans about 140,000 clones, over 75% being singletons. The sequences come from peripheral blood, collected 28 days after the second dose of the MenACWY control vaccine. The rearrangement joins TRBV10-3 to TRBJ1-1; possibly TRBD1 for D (5 bases). The receptor's source is an adult who received the MenACWY meningococcal vaccine as a control. CDR3 sequence reads: CAISEGDVRGAFF. In nucleotides, the CDR3 is TGTGCCATCAGTGAGGGGGACGTCCGGGGAGCTTTCTTT.